Listed below are T cell receptor beta chains from one sample, sequenced in a study of blood T cell repertoires in COVID-19. The method was immunoSEQ multiplex PCR; TCRdb's version includes in-frame clones alone and lacks a portion of them. The sample holds 50,000 or so clones, 90% to 95% seen once. Sequences were obtained from peripheral blood. These receptors all come from an elderly woman with acute or convalescent COVID-19. The CDR3 runs from the conserved cysteine through the conserved F or W. A D gene is named only where the DNA matches it firmly. The size of a clone is reported for some rows only, either as once, few or many, or as a class for expanded clones.

abundance: NA; d_gene: TRBD2; j_gene: TRBJ2-5; v_gene: TRBV5-1; CDR3aa: CASSLTLAVPQETQYF; CDR3nt: TGCGCCAGCAGCTTGACCCTAGCGGTACCCCAAGAGACCCAGTACTTC
abundance: NA; d_gene: TRBD1; j_gene: TRBJ1-1; v_gene: TRBV28; CDR3aa: CASSLGAQGARGTEAFF; CDR3nt: TGTGCCAGCAGTTTAGGGGCACAGGGGGCCAGAGGCACTGAAGCTTTCTTT
abundance: NA; d_gene: NA; j_gene: TRBJ1-1; v_gene: TRBV20-1; CDR3aa: CSASPLKRVGTEAFF; CDR3nt: TGCAGTGCTAGTCCTTTGAAGCGAGTGGGCACTGAAGCTTTCTTT
abundance: NA; d_gene: NA; j_gene: TRBJ1-1; v_gene: TRBV4-3; CDR3aa: CASSQDGIRGSDTEAFF; CDR3nt: TGCGCCAGCAGCCAAGATGGTATTAGGGGCAGTGACACTGAAGCTTTCTTT
abundance: NA; d_gene: TRBD1; j_gene: TRBJ1-5; v_gene: TRBV24-1; CDR3aa: CATSDTKQGWNQPQHF; CDR3nt: TGTGCCACCAGCGATACAAAACAGGGGTGGAATCAGCCCCAGCATTTT
abundance: NA; d_gene: TRBD2; j_gene: TRBJ2-7; v_gene: TRBV5-1; CDR3aa: CASSLTSGSPLYEQYF; CDR3nt: TGCGCCAGCAGCCTGACTAGCGGGAGTCCCCTCTACGAGCAGTACTTC
abundance: NA; d_gene: TRBD1; j_gene: TRBJ2-7; v_gene: TRBV5-1; CDR3aa: CASSLAGTGVDEQYF; CDR3nt: TGCGCCAGCAGCTTGGCCGGGACAGGGGTTGACGAGCAGTACTTC
abundance: once; d_gene: NA; j_gene: TRBJ2-1; v_gene: TRBV5-1; CDR3aa: CASSLAGEINEQFF; CDR3nt: TGCGCCAGCAGCTTGGCGGGAGAGATCAATGAGCAGTTCTTC
abundance: NA; d_gene: NA; j_gene: TRBJ2-1; v_gene: TRBV9; CDR3aa: CASSGGAASSYNEQFF; CDR3nt: TGTGCCAGCAGTGGAGGGGCGGCAAGCTCCTACAATGAGCAGTTCTTC
abundance: NA; d_gene: TRBD2; j_gene: TRBJ2-1; v_gene: TRBV9; CDR3aa: CASSGTSGSTHNEQFF; CDR3nt: TGTGCCTCGAGCGGGACTAGCGGGAGTACCCACAATGAGCAGTTCTTC
abundance: NA; d_gene: TRBD1; j_gene: TRBJ1-1; v_gene: TRBV25-1; CDR3aa: CASSRPGQGWAEAFF; CDR3nt: TGTGCCAGCAGTAGACCCGGACAGGGGTGGGCCGAAGCTTTCTTT
abundance: NA; d_gene: NA; j_gene: TRBJ2-7; v_gene: TRBV7-9; CDR3aa: CASSLTGYEQYF; CDR3nt: TGTGCCAGCAGCTTAACAGGCTACGAGCAGTACTTC
abundance: NA; d_gene: TRBD1; j_gene: TRBJ1-2; v_gene: TRBV6-1; CDR3aa: CASSVAGQFYGYTF; CDR3nt: TGTGCCAGCAGTGTAGCGGGACAGTTCTATGGCTACACCTTC
abundance: NA; d_gene: NA; j_gene: TRBJ1-1; v_gene: TRBV7-3; CDR3aa: CASRPQGTNTEAFF; CDR3nt: TGTGCCAGCAGACCTCAGGGGACGAACACTGAAGCTTTCTTT
abundance: NA; d_gene: NA; j_gene: TRBJ1-3; v_gene: TRBV7-9; CDR3aa: CASSTGTVTGNTIYF; CDR3nt: TGTGCCAGCAGCACAGGGACGGTCACAGGAAACACCATATATTTT
abundance: NA; d_gene: NA; j_gene: TRBJ2-6; v_gene: TRBV7-9; CDR3aa: CASNPRGANVLTF; CDR3nt: TGTGCCAGCAACCCTCGGGGGGCCAACGTCCTGACTTTC
abundance: NA; d_gene: NA; j_gene: TRBJ1-2; v_gene: TRBV5-5; CDR3aa: CASSSTVFYGYTF; CDR3nt: TGTGCCAGCAGCTCGACAGTTTTTTATGGCTACACCTTC